A single sample is the source of the 16 T cell receptor beta chains below, sequenced in a study of cytomegalovirus exposure and HLA in healthy donors. The study ran its PCR with 60 Vbeta and 13 Jbeta primers. This table comes from immunoSEQ multiplex PCR, and its TCRdb copy is limited to in-frame clones, with some not included. The repertoire table contains about 130,000 clones. Sequenced material: PBMCs. The receptors come from a woman aged 60-70 years in good health and CMV-seronegative.

The V and J genes are TRBV9 and TRBJ1-2; weak D call: TRBD1 (6 bases). CDR1 is SGDLS and CDR2 is YYNGEE in the germline V gene. The CDR3 has 13 amino acids. V lost 2 bases and J lost 2, with 7 bases in between. The CDR3 protein is CASSVTGNYGYTF. The DNA for the CDR3 is TGTGCCAGCAGCGTGACAGGAAACTATGGCTACACCTTC.

The V gene is TRBV2, the J gene TRBJ2-7; D is ambiguous. Trimming pared 7 bases from V and 1 base from J, leaving 11 bases between. The CDR3 has 13 amino acids. Germline CDR1 reads SNHLY; CDR2 reads FYNNEI. CDR3 bases: TGTGCCAGCAAGAGGTTTTTTTCCTACGAGCAGTACTTC. Its protein is CASKRFFSYEQYF.

The chain has TRBV6-1 and TRBJ2-2; 8 positions match TRBD1. CDR1 MNHNS and CDR2 SASEGT come from the germline V gene. CDR3 length equals 14 residues. Trimming at V came to 2 bases and at J to 6 bases, leaving 2 bases not matched to a gene. The CDR3 sequence: CASSEMTGAGELFF. In nucleotides, the CDR3 is TGTGCCAGCAGTGAAATGACAGGGGCCGGGGAGCTGTTTTTT.

The rearrangement uses TRBV30 and TRBJ2-7; TRBD1 matches at 8 bases. In germline, CDR1 is GTSNPN, CDR2 SVGIG (reference sequence). Germline trimming cut 3 bases from V and 1 base from J; bases unmatched to any gene: 8. The CDR3 contains 15 residues. The CDR3 is CAWRGGDRRSYEQYF. The CDR3 region has the DNA TGTGCCTGGAGGGGCGGGGACAGGCGATCCTACGAGCAGTACTTC. Looking up the rest from reference TRBV30 and TRBJ2-7 gives the full variable domain: SQTIHQWPATLVQPVGSPLSLECTVEGTSNPNLYWYRQAAGRGLQLLFYSVGIGQISSEVPQNLSASRPQDRQFILSSKKLLLSDSGFYLCAWRGGDRRSYEQYFGPGTRLTVT.

The chain combines TRBV6-4 with TRBJ1-1; no clear D. V shed 0 bases and J shed 4 bases, with 9 bases lying between them. Germline V CDR1 and CDR2: MRHNA, SNTAGT. This CDR3 has 14 amino acids. The CDR3 DNA reads TGTGCCAGCAGTGACTCGAGGAGTTCCACTGAAGCTTTCTTT. This gives the protein CASSDSRSSTEAFF.

The chain uses TRBV6-5 and TRBJ2-7, with TRBD1 identical over 9 bases. The CDR3 has 14 amino acids. V gave up 8 bases and J gave up 5 bases; unmatched junction bases: 10. Germline assignment: CDR1 MNHEY and CDR2 SVGAGI. The CDR3 nucleotides are TGTGCCAGCCAACCGGGACAGGGTCACAACGAGCAGTACTTC. It is translated as CASQPGQGHNEQYF.

The genes are TRBV27 and TRBJ2-7; 7 bases line up with TRBD1. Trimming removed 3 bases from V and 5 bases from J; junction bases left unmatched: 4. CDR1 is MNHEY and CDR2 is SMNVEV in the germline V gene (reference sequence). The CDR3 contains 13 residues. In DNA, the CDR3 is TGTGCCAGCAGTTTCCGACAGGGTGACGAGCAGTACTTC. Its translation: CASSFRQGDEQYF.

The chain combines TRBV7-9 with TRBJ2-1, with a possible D match to TRBD1 (7 bases). The ends were cut back, 3 bases at V and 6 bases at J, with 9 bases in the middle. CDR1 is SEHNR, CDR2 FQNEAQ, per germline (reference sequence). The CDR3 totals 13 residues. The CDR3 DNA follows: TGTGCCAGCAGCTTCCAGGGGGGCAATGAGCAGTTCTTC. This gives the protein CASSFQGGNEQFF.

The gene calls are TRBV7-8 and TRBJ1-1, with a weak D call TRBD1 (6 bases). Germline CDR1 reads SGHVS; CDR2 reads FQNEAQ. V was clipped by 5 bases and J by 1 base, with 11 bases between them. The CDR3 length is 14 residues. The CDR3 DNA reads TGTGCCAGCAGCCACAGGGAGAGGAACACTGAAGCTTTCTTT. The encoded protein is CASSHRERNTEAFF.

Details on this clone: Its ends do not fully match the called genes, so a read error is possible. CDR3 sequence: CASSPGLAGSDTQYF. The DNA for the CDR3 is TGTGCTAGCAGCCCGGGACTAGCGGGATCAGATACGCAGTATTTT. The chain uses TRBV7-7 and TRBJ2-3; TRBD2 agrees at 13 bases. Germline V gene lookup returns CDR1 SSHAT and CDR2 FNYEAQ (reference sequence). The CDR3 has 15 amino acids.

In DNA, the CDR3 is TGTGCCAGCAGTTCGATACCGGGACAGGGACAACAGCCCCAGCATTTT. This encodes CASSSIPGQGQQPQHF. This chain links TRBV6-5 with TRBJ1-5, with 9 bases identical to TRBD1. The CDR3 consists of 16 residues. The J segment lost 7 bases and the V segment lost 4 bases, leaving 11 bases of the junction unmatched. Germline V gene data show CDR1 as MNHEY and CDR2 as SVGAGI.

V is TRBV11-2 and J is TRBJ2-7, with a weak D call TRBD1 (6 bases). This CDR3 contains 15 residues. Between the trimmed V and J ends, which lost 6 bases and 2 bases, there was a span of 17 bases. Per the germline V gene, CDR1 is SGHAT and CDR2 is FQNNGV. The CDR3 is CASSFLQGGTYEQYF. DNA of the CDR3: TGTGCCAGCAGTTTCCTACAGGGTGGTACCTACGAGCAGTACTTC.

The chain links TRBV7-3 to TRBJ2-7; D might be TRBD2 (5 bases). Trimming took off 4 bases at V and 9 bases at J, with 16 bases between the two ends. CDR3 size: 13 residues. The germline gives CDR1 SGHTA, CDR2 FQGTGA. CDR3 DNA sequence: TGTGCCAGCAGCTCTTCGGACTTCTCCGCGCAGTACTTC. It specifies CASSSSDFSAQYF.

The rearrangement uses TRBV5-1 and TRBJ2-7; D is ambiguous. Trimming left V 0 bases short and J 2 bases short, with 12 bases between. Germline V lookup: CDR1 SGHRS, CDR2 YFSETQ. The length of the CDR3 is 15 residues. CDR3 sequence reads: CASSLAGPHTYEQYF. CDR3 nucleotide sequence: TGCGCCAGCAGCTTGGCGGGTCCGCATACCTACGAGCAGTACTTC.

The rearrangement uses TRBV5-1 and TRBJ2-3; D is unresolved. V was clipped by 4 bases and J by 0 bases, with 15 bases between them. This CDR3 contains 16 residues. Germline V gene data show CDR1 as SGHRS and CDR2 as YFSETQ. CDR3 residues: CASSAQGGSSTDTQYF. The CDR3 DNA reads TGCGCCAGCAGCGCGCAAGGCGGCTCTAGCACAGATACGCAGTATTTT.

The rearrangement links TRBV5-4 to TRBJ1-2; TRBD1 matches 7 bases. Trimming cost V 5 bases and J 1 base; bases outside gene matches: 5. Germline CDR1 is SGHNT and CDR2 is YYREEE (reference sequence). The CDR3 length is 14 residues. The CDR3 DNA follows: TGTGCCAGCAGGCCCGGGACAGATAACTATGGCTACACCTTC. Translation gives CASRPGTDNYGYTF. Full variable domain (rest looked up from reference TRBV5-4 and TRBJ1-2): ETGVTQSPTHLIKTRGQQVTLRCSSQSGHNTVSWYQQALGQGPQFIFQYYREEENGRGNFPPRFSGLQFPNYSSELNVNALELDDSALYLCASRPGTDNYGYTFGSGTRLTVV.